The rows below give T cell receptor beta chains drawn from one sample of a study of Tregs in tolerant kidney transplant recipients. Here immunoSEQ multiplex PCR was the method, and the copy in TCRdb shows in-frame clones only, minus some. The sample carries around 61,000 clones, approximately 82% recorded once. Sequenced input: CD4+ T cells from blood. The receptors shown here come from a human donor in good health. Both conserved end residues are part of each CDR3. A D gene is named only where the DNA matches it firmly. The size field is filled for only some rows; it gives once, few, many or a size class.

v_call: TRBV13
d_call: NA
j_call: TRBJ2-1
clone_size: NA
cdr3_aa: CASSPPGGLLGGEQFF
cdr3_nt: TGTGCCAGCAGCCCCCCCGGGGGTCTTTTGGGGGGTGAGCAGTTCTTC

v_call: TRBV5-1
d_call: TRBD2
j_call: TRBJ2-5
clone_size: NA
cdr3_aa: CASSSGGNSQETQYF
cdr3_nt: TGCGCCAGCAGCTCCGGGGGGAACAGCCAAGAGACCCAGTACTTC

v_call: TRBV19
d_call: NA
j_call: TRBJ2-2
clone_size: NA
cdr3_aa: CASSILRANTGELFF
cdr3_nt: TGTGCCAGTAGTATCTTGCGAGCGAACACCGGGGAGCTGTTTTTT

v_call: TRBV10-1
d_call: TRBD2
j_call: TRBJ2-2
clone_size: NA
cdr3_aa: CASRRAGTSSTGELFF
cdr3_nt: TGCGCCAGCAGGCGAGCCGGGACTAGCAGCACCGGGGAGCTGTTTTTT

v_call: TRBV6-1
d_call: TRBD2
j_call: TRBJ2-3
clone_size: NA
cdr3_aa: CASSDWGKASGPDTQYF
cdr3_nt: TGTGCCAGCAGTGATTGGGGAAAGGCTAGCGGGCCAGATACGCAGTATTTT

v_call: TRBV6-5
d_call: TRBD2
j_call: TRBJ2-5
clone_size: NA
cdr3_aa: CASTKTGGGETQYF
cdr3_nt: TGTGCCAGCACCAAAACCGGGGGAGGGGAGACCCAGTACTTC

v_call: TRBV9
d_call: TRBD2
j_call: TRBJ2-1
clone_size: NA
cdr3_aa: CASSLQGTRSNEQFF
cdr3_nt: TGTGCCAGCAGCCTCCAAGGGACTAGGTCTAATGAGCAGTTCTTC

v_call: TRBV19
d_call: NA
j_call: TRBJ1-2
clone_size: NA
cdr3_aa: CASSIDPAGYGYTF
cdr3_nt: TGTGCCAGTAGTATAGATCCCGCAGGCTATGGCTACACCTTC

v_call: TRBV19
d_call: NA
j_call: TRBJ2-6
clone_size: NA
cdr3_aa: CASSMARGANVLTF
cdr3_nt: TGTGCCAGTAGTATGGCTCGGGGGGCCAACGTCCTGACTTTC

v_call: TRBV7-8
d_call: NA
j_call: TRBJ1-1
clone_size: once
cdr3_aa: CASSLQGLNTEAFF
cdr3_nt: TGTGCCAGCAGCTTACAGGGGTTGAACACTGAAGCTTTCTTT

v_call: TRBV7-9
d_call: NA
j_call: TRBJ1-2
clone_size: NA
cdr3_aa: CASSLHVSGTLNYGYTF
cdr3_nt: TGTGCCAGCAGCTTACACGTCTCCGGGACCCTTAACTATGGCTACACCTTC

v_call: TRBV6-5
d_call: NA
j_call: TRBJ2-7
clone_size: NA
cdr3_aa: CASSNRVYGEQYF
cdr3_nt: TGTGCCAGCAGTAACAGGGTCTACGGGGAGCAGTACTTC

v_call: TRBV9
d_call: NA
j_call: TRBJ2-1
clone_size: NA
cdr3_aa: CASSDNVRWSSYNEQFF
cdr3_nt: TGTGCCAGCAGCGATAACGTTAGGTGGAGCTCCTACAATGAGCAGTTCTTC

v_call: TRBV7-3
d_call: NA
j_call: TRBJ1-1
clone_size: NA
cdr3_aa: CASSLNENTEAFF
cdr3_nt: TGTGCCAGCAGCTTAAATGAGAACACTGAAGCTTTCTTT

v_call: TRBV30
d_call: NA
j_call: TRBJ2-5
clone_size: NA
cdr3_aa: CAWSPDRTQYF
cdr3_nt: TGTGCCTGGAGTCCTGATCGGACCCAGTACTTC

v_call: TRBV6-5
d_call: TRBD1
j_call: TRBJ1-1
clone_size: NA
cdr3_aa: CASSRTGFGTFF
cdr3_nt: TGTGCCAGCAGCCGGACAGGGTTCGGGACTTTCTTT

v_call: TRBV5-1
d_call: NA
j_call: TRBJ1-3
clone_size: NA
cdr3_aa: CASNSGLNSGNTIYF
cdr3_nt: TGCGCCAGCAACAGTGGACTGAACTCTGGAAACACCATATATTTT

v_call: TRBV21-1
d_call: NA
j_call: TRBJ1-1
clone_size: few
cdr3_aa: CASSTCRVEAFF
cdr3_nt: TGTGCCAGCAGCACCTGTCGGGTAGAAGCTTTCTTT

v_call: TRBV6-5
d_call: NA
j_call: TRBJ1-1
clone_size: NA
cdr3_aa: CASSYSFSGEAFF
cdr3_nt: TGTGCCAGCAGTTACTCGTTCAGCGGGGAAGCTTTCTTT

v_call: TRBV7-8
d_call: NA
j_call: TRBJ2-4
clone_size: once
cdr3_aa: CASSPPGDLAKNIQYF
cdr3_nt: TGTGCCAGCAGCCCCCCGGGCGACTTAGCCAAAAACATTCAGTACTTC

v_call: TRBV7-2
d_call: TRBD1
j_call: TRBJ2-2
clone_size: NA
cdr3_aa: CASSRPTGLDTGELFF
cdr3_nt: TGTGCCAGCAGCCGACCGACAGGGTTGGACACCGGGGAGCTGTTTTTT

v_call: TRBV4-3
d_call: TRBD1
j_call: TRBJ2-1
clone_size: once
cdr3_aa: CASSQSSRGSWGHNEQFF
cdr3_nt: TGCGCCAGCAGCCAGTCGAGCAGGGGGTCCTGGGGCCACAATGAGCAGTTCTTC

v_call: TRBV6-1
d_call: NA
j_call: TRBJ1-2
clone_size: once
cdr3_aa: CASSRGRAPNYGYTF
cdr3_nt: TGTGCCAGCAGTCGAGGAAGGGCGCCTAACTATGGCTACACCTTC

v_call: TRBV7-3
d_call: NA
j_call: TRBJ2-3
clone_size: NA
cdr3_aa: CASSLVSGDTQYF
cdr3_nt: TGTGCCAGCAGCTTAGTATCAGGAGATACGCAGTATTTT

v_call: TRBV5-4
d_call: NA
j_call: TRBJ2-3
clone_size: NA
cdr3_aa: CASSLARGQDTQYF
cdr3_nt: TGTGCCAGCAGCTTGGCCCGCGGGCAAGATACGCAGTATTTT

v_call: TRBV14
d_call: TRBD1
j_call: TRBJ1-1
clone_size: NA
cdr3_aa: CASSQRTGRRTEAFF
cdr3_nt: TGTGCCAGCAGCCAAAGGACAGGAAGGAGAACTGAAGCTTTCTTT